The 17 T cell receptor beta chains below all came from one sample that was sequenced in a study of shared clonotypes between healthy human individuals. Sequencing used immunoSEQ multiplex PCR; TCRdb keeps in-frame clones, though not all of them. The sample carries a few million clones, 85% to 95% recorded once. The source material was naive CD4+ T cells from PBMCs. Sample subset: CD45RA+ positively selected. Receptors originate from a man aged 18 to 30 in good health. Some clones in this sample may be carry-over from other donors' samples.

About this clone itself: Other nucleotide sequences from this sample produce the same CDR3. This rearrangement joins TRBV5-6 to TRBJ2-5; possibly TRBD1 or TRBD2 for D (5 bases each). Germline assignment: CDR1 SGHDT and CDR2 YYEEEE. The germline V and J ends were trimmed by 4 bases and 5 bases, with 12 bases remaining between them. The CDR3 loop spans 13 amino acids. The DNA for the CDR3 is TGTGCCAGCAGCCCCCAGGGCGGGGAGACCCAGTACTTC. It specifies CASSPQGGETQYF.

In DNA form, the CDR3 reads TGTGCCAGCTCACCGACGACTGATCTAACAACTAATGAAAAACTGTTTTTT. Protein sequence: CASSPTTDLTTNEKLFF. The gene calls are TRBV18 and TRBJ1-4, with no clear D. There are 17 residues in the CDR3. V lost 3 bases to trimming and J lost 0 bases, with 14 bases between them. Germline lookup yields CDR1 KGHSH and CDR2 LQKENI.

This chain connects TRBV6-5 to TRBJ1-2, with TRBD1 matching 8 bases. The length of the CDR3 is 15 residues. The junction had 14 bases not matched to a gene; V was cut back by 6 bases and J by 8 bases. Looked up from germline, CDR1 is MNHEY and CDR2 is SVGAGI. CDR3 DNA sequence: TGTGCCAGCAGACAAGGACAGGGAAACGCTAACGGCTACACCTTC. Amino acid sequence: CASRQGQGNANGYTF.

V and J are TRBV27 and TRBJ2-1, with D perhaps matching TRBD1 (6 bases). Trimming removed 0 bases at V and 9 bases at J, with 12 bases between. The CDR3 spans 14 residues. Germline CDR1 and CDR2: MNHEY and SMNVEV (reference sequence). CDR3 protein: CASSLSAGAGEQFF. The CDR3 DNA follows: TGTGCCAGCAGTTTATCCGCAGGGGCGGGTGAGCAGTTCTTC.

The chain combines TRBV9 with TRBJ1-1; D is unclear. The CDR3 length is 16 residues. The germline V gene has CDR1 SGDLS and CDR2 YYNGEE. V was clipped by 4 bases and J by 0 bases, with 16 bases between them. The CDR3 protein is CASSPTTRPMNTEAFF. DNA for the CDR3: TGTGCCAGCAGCCCGACGACAAGACCCATGAACACTGAAGCTTTCTTT.

The chain carries TRBV5-4 and TRBJ2-1; 9 bases map to TRBD2. Germline CDR1 SGHNT, CDR2 YYREEE (reference sequence). The CDR3 loop spans 18 amino acids. With V trimmed by 0 bases and J by 5 bases, 12 bases remained unmatched. CDR3 amino acids: CASSLGSGGSSPHNEQFF. CDR3 sequence (DNA): TGTGCCAGCAGCTTGGGTAGCGGGGGATCCTCCCCTCACAATGAGCAGTTCTTC.

The chain couples TRBV11-2 to TRBJ2-7; D is possibly TRBD2 (6 bases). V lost 6 bases and J 1 base, leaving 22 bases between the germline ends. There are 17 residues in the CDR3. Germline V gene lookup returns CDR1 SGHAT and CDR2 FQNNGV. The CDR3, as DNA: TGTGCCAGCAGGAACCTTAGTCGAGCGGGCAAATCCTACGAGCAGTACTTC. The encoded protein is CASRNLSRAGKSYEQYF. The whole variable domain, filled in from reference TRBV11-2 and TRBJ2-7, reads EAGVAQSPRYKIIEKRQSVAFWCNPISGHATLYWYQQILGQGPKLLIQFQNNGVVDDSQLPKDRFSAERLKGVDSTLKIQPAKLEDSAVYLCASRNLSRAGKSYEQYFGPGTRLTVT.

This chain joins TRBV11-2 and TRBJ1-4; possible D gene TRBD1, 5 bases. Trimming pared 3 bases from V and 4 bases from J, leaving 9 bases between. The CDR3 runs to 14 residues. CDR1 and CDR2 from the germline V gene are SGHAT and FQNNGV. In nucleotides, the CDR3 is TGTGCCAGCAGCTTCGGGGGGGTTAATGAAAAACTGTTTTTT. Translated, it gives CASSFGGVNEKLFF.

V usage is TRBV5-4 and J usage is TRBJ1-1; no reliable D call. Trimming shortened V by 4 bases and J by 1 base, and 8 bases separated the two germline ends. The germline CDR1 and CDR2 sequences are SGHNT and YYREEE (reference sequence). The CDR3 loop spans 13 amino acids. In DNA, the CDR3 is TGTGCCAGCAGCCTGCAGCCGAACACTGAAGCTTTCTTT. Translated: CASSLQPNTEAFF. The full variable domain, its missing parts supplied by reference TRBV5-4 and TRBJ1-1, is ETGVTQSPTHLIKTRGQQVTLRCSSQSGHNTVSWYQQALGQGPQFIFQYYREEENGRGNFPPRFSGLQFPNYSSELNVNALELDDSALYLCASSLQPNTEAFFGQGTRLTVV.

The chain couples TRBV6-1 to TRBJ2-1, with 9 bases fitting TRBD1. The germline V gene has CDR1 MNHNS and CDR2 SASEGT. The ends lost 4 bases at V and 8 bases at J; junction bases unmatched: 0. This CDR3 is built from 12 residues. Here the CDR3 reads CASSGTGDEQFF. DNA of the CDR3: TGTGCCAGCAGTGGGACAGGGGATGAGCAGTTCTTC.

The CDR3 sequence is CASSQPLGGLFF. The CDR3, as DNA: TGCGCCAGCAGCCAGCCCCTAGGAGGTCTGTTTTTT. V and J are TRBV4-1 and TRBJ1-4; D ambiguous. CDR3 size: 12 residues. Germline CDR1 MGHRA, CDR2 YSYEKL. The V gene lost 3 bases and the J gene lost 14 bases, with 13 bases spanning the gap.

In regard to this clone: This sample also contains other DNA sequences that code for the same CDR3. The chain couples TRBV5-1 to TRBJ2-7; 10 nucleotides agree with TRBD1. Germline trimming cut 0 bases from V and 4 bases from J; bases unmatched to any gene: 4. This CDR3 comprises 15 residues. Germline lookup yields CDR1 SGHRS and CDR2 YFSETQ. The CDR3 DNA reads TGCGCCAGCAGCTTGGGGGGACAGGGGCTATACGAGCAGTACTTC. Protein: CASSLGGQGLYEQYF.

This chain uses TRBV9 with TRBJ2-1; 10 bases match TRBD2. V lost 3 bases, J lost 3 bases, and 6 bases stayed unmatched. Germline V gives CDR1 SGDLS, CDR2 YYNGEE. This CDR3 is built from 16 residues. CDR3 protein: CASSDQRTSGYNEQFF. DNA for the CDR3: TGTGCCAGCAGCGACCAACGGACTAGCGGCTACAATGAGCAGTTCTTC. Filled out from reference TRBV9 and TRBJ2-1, the complete variable domain reads DSGVTQTPKHLITATGQRVTLRCSPRSGDLSVYWYQQSLDQGLQFLIQYYNGEERAKGNILERFSAQQFPDLHSELNLSSLELGDSALYFCASSDQRTSGYNEQFFGPGTRLTVL.

This clone has just one count. The genes are TRBV6-1 and TRBJ1-1; D is unresolved. V was trimmed by 1 base and J by 1 base, leaving 10 bases between them. From germline, CDR1 is MNHNS and CDR2 SASEGT. This CDR3 has 15 amino acids. The CDR3 here is CASSEGSYPNTEAFF. In nucleotides, the CDR3 is TGTGCCAGCAGTGAAGGGAGCTATCCGAACACTGAAGCTTTCTTT.

The gene calls are TRBV11-2 and TRBJ1-1; D is possibly TRBD1 (5 bases). The germline V and J ends were trimmed by 5 bases and 4 bases, with 23 bases remaining between them. The CDR3 sequence is 17 residues long. The germline V gene has CDR1 SGHAT and CDR2 FQNNGV. CDR3 in DNA: TGTGCCAGCAGCCGCCCCCCGGGGTTAGGGGTGGGCACTGAAGCTTTCTTT. Amino acid sequence: CASSRPPGLGVGTEAFF.

Of note for this clone: Other DNA sequences in the same sample also yield this CDR3. The V and J genes are TRBV6-5 and TRBJ2-5; D is unclear. Germline-derived CDR1 and CDR2 are MNHEY and SVGAGI. V was pared by 0 bases and J by 2 bases, with 4 bases between. The CDR3 sequence is 13 residues long. The CDR3 sequence: CASSYSGQETQYF. In DNA, the CDR3 is TGTGCCAGCAGTTACTCGGGACAAGAGACCCAGTACTTC.

About this clone: The junction does not match germline at one end; this may be a read error. The chain is built from TRBV19 and TRBJ1-1; possible D gene TRBD1, 5 bases. Germline V gene data show CDR1 as LNHDA and CDR2 as SQIVND (reference sequence). There are 14 residues in the CDR3. This CDR3 is CASSPGDSYTEAFF. CDR3 in DNA: TGTGCCAGTAGTCCGGGGGACTCCTACACTGAGGCTTTCTTT.